This record looks at one T cell receptor beta chain sequence and its context. Antigen unknown. It was second doses at about 4 or about 12 weeks that were pooled. This entry belongs to a study of T cell responses to AZD1222 COVID-19 vaccine. The study's findings and limits: Clonal diversity was possibly underestimated; the donors were predominantly white British and more often female.

The CDR3 spans 17 residues. V was clipped by 6 bases and J by 7 bases, with 24 bases between them. Germline V gene sequence: CDR1 LNHDA, CDR2 SQIVND (reference sequence). Only in-frame clones appear in the TCRdb table, and some are missing; sequencing was by immunoSEQ multiplex PCR. The sample lists 100,000 or so clones, just over 90% occurring once. V is TRBV19 and J is TRBJ1-4, with D hard to call. This receptor was identified in an adult who received the AZD1222 COVID-19 vaccine. The source material was peripheral blood, sampled 28 days after the second AZD1222 dose. DNA for the CDR3: TGTGCCAGTAGAAGATCGGGAGAGTCAGGTGGAGGTGAAAAACTGTTTTTT. Protein sequence: CASRRSGESGGGEKLFF.